These 20 T cell receptor beta chains share one sample of origin, sequenced in a study of cytomegalovirus exposure and HLA in healthy donors (dated by TCRdb to 2015 to 2018). Receptor libraries were prepared by the immunoSEQ multiplex PCR assay. A mixture of 60 forward primers for TCR Vbeta segments and 13 reverse primers for TCR Jbeta segments was used in the multiplex PCR. TCRdb provides this immuneACCESS table in a form limited to in-frame rearrangements. Some clones are lacking; in checked studies, under half of them reflect an unresolved V gene, and why the rest are absent is not known. Here the sample has roughly 120,000 clones; around 77% occur a single time. The top ten clonotypes cover 5.4% of the sample. Sequences were obtained from PBMCs. These receptors originate from a woman under 40 in good health and CMV-seropositive.

J is TRBJ1-2 and V is TRBV6-6, with D maybe TRBD1 (6 bases). From germline, CDR1 is MNHNY and CDR2 SVGAGI (reference sequence). The germline V and J ends were trimmed by 6 bases and 1 base, with 9 bases remaining between them. This CDR3 comprises 13 residues. CDR3 coding DNA: TGTGCCAGCAGGGGGGACATTAACTATGGCTACACCTTC. Amino acids: CASRGDINYGYTF.

The chain combines TRBV10-3 with TRBJ2-3; a possible D gene is TRBD1 (5 bases). CDR1 is ENHRY and CDR2 is SYGVKD in the germline V gene. This CDR3 has 15 residues. The V end lost 3 bases, the J end lost 3 bases, and 13 bases lay between the germline ends. The CDR3 DNA sequence: TGTGCCATCAGTGAACCTCAAAAGGGGACAGATACGCAGTATTTT. It translates to CAISEPQKGTDTQYF.

For this clone: Other DNA sequences from this sample encode an identical CDR3 as well. The rearrangement joins TRBV11-3 to TRBJ2-7; D is possibly TRBD2 (5 bases). The germline V gene has CDR1 SGHNT and CDR2 YENEEA. The V end lost 4 bases, the J end lost 0 bases, and 7 bases lay between the germline ends. There are 13 residues in the CDR3. CDR3 region: CASSSDFSYEQYF. The CDR3 DNA is TGTGCCAGCAGCTCGGACTTCTCCTACGAGCAGTACTTC. Together with reference TRBV11-3 and TRBJ2-7, the CDR3 gives the full variable domain: EAGVVQSPRYKIIEKKQPVAFWCNPISGHNTLYWYLQNLGQGPELLIRYENEEAVDDSQLPKDRFSAERLKGVDSTLKIQPAELGDSAVYLCASSSDFSYEQYFGPGTRLTVT.

V gene TRBV11-3 combines with J gene TRBJ2-7; D is undetermined. The CDR3 is 13 amino acids. In germline, CDR1 is SGHNT, CDR2 YENEEA. Between the trimmed V and J ends, which lost 0 bases and 5 bases, there was a span of 8 bases. CDR3 DNA sequence: TGTGCCAGCAGCTTAGAACTCCCTCACGAGCAGTACTTC. Translation gives CASSLELPHEQYF.

V is TRBV13 and J is TRBJ2-7, with D hard to call. The CDR3 is 14 residues long. Looked up from germline, CDR1 is PRHDT and CDR2 is FYEKMQ (reference sequence). V lost 0 bases and J 1 base, leaving 7 bases between the germline ends. In DNA form, the CDR3 reads TGTGCCAGCAGCTTAGGCCTATCGTCCTACGAGCAGTACTTC. This codes for CASSLGLSSYEQYF.

The V call is TRBV5-4, the J call TRBJ1-4; unclear D gene. Germline V gene data show CDR1 as SGHNT and CDR2 as YYREEE (reference sequence). Trimming removed 4 bases at V and 4 bases at J, with 11 bases between. CDR3 length: 14 amino acids. Here the CDR3 reads CASSPDGLNEKLFF. The CDR3 DNA sequence: TGTGCCAGCAGCCCGGACGGACTTAATGAAAAACTGTTTTTT.

V usage is TRBV25-1 and J usage is TRBJ1-5; perhaps TRBD1 as D (6 bases). Germline CDR1 reads MGHDK; CDR2 reads SYGVNS. V was trimmed by 6 bases and J by 7 bases, leaving 10 bases between them. The CDR3 sequence is 12 residues long. The CDR3 loop is CASSTQGQPQHF. CDR3 bases: TGTGCCAGCAGCACACAGGGACAGCCCCAGCATTTT.

This clone has a single count. This rearrangement joins TRBV9 to TRBJ1-5; D is possibly TRBD1 (5 bases). V gave up 1 base and J gave up 7 bases, with 9 bases separating them. Germline CDR1 reads SGDLS; CDR2 reads YYNGEE. The CDR3 consists of 13 residues. Here the CDR3 DNA reads TGTGCCAGCAGCGTACAGGGCGGCCAGCCCCAGCATTTT. Translation gives CASSVQGGQPQHF.

The chain has TRBV19 and TRBJ1-4; D call uncertain. CDR3 size: 14 residues. V was shortened by 4 bases and J by 3 bases, with 9 bases between the two germline ends. Germline CDR1 LNHDA, CDR2 SQIVND (reference sequence). CDR3 nucleotides: TGTGCCAGTAGTAGGACGGGAGCTAATGAAAAACTGTTTTTT. Translating gives CASSRTGANEKLFF.

The rearrangement uses TRBV7-9 and TRBJ2-3; 12 bases are shared with TRBD2. The germline CDR1 and CDR2 sequences are SEHNR and FQNEAQ (reference sequence). Unmatched junction bases numbered 5, after V lost 1 base and J lost 0 bases. This CDR3 region has 18 residues. The CDR3 DNA reads TGTGCCAGCAGCTTAGGGACTAGCGGGGTCGCTAGCACAGATACGCAGTATTTT. Its protein product is CASSLGTSGVASTDTQYF.

This rearrangement joins TRBV6-5 to TRBJ1-1, with 8 positions matching TRBD1. Germline trimming cut 4 bases from V and 3 bases from J; bases unmatched to any gene: 10. Germline lookup yields CDR1 MNHEY and CDR2 SVGAGI. This CDR3 has 16 residues. The CDR3 nucleotides read TGTGCCAGCAGTTCTCGCGACAGGGGAAAGGACACTGAAGCTTTCTTT. Translated: CASSSRDRGKDTEAFF.

This clone has more than one count but fewer than ten. V and J are TRBV5-6 and TRBJ2-3, with 7 bases fitting TRBD1. The CDR3 contains 13 residues. Germline trimming cut 1 base from V and 13 bases from J; bases unmatched to any gene: 9. Germline V CDR1 and CDR2: SGHDT, YYEEEE. CDR3 region: CASSLWSGGLEYF. The CDR3 DNA reads as TGTGCCAGCAGCTTGTGGTCAGGGGGTTTGGAGTATTTT. The full variable domain, with the rest looked up from reference TRBV5-6 and TRBJ2-3, is DAGVTQSPTHLIKTRGQQVTLRCSPKSGHDTVSWYQQALGQGPQFIFQYYEEEERQRGNFPDRFSGHQFPNYSSELNVNALLLGDSALYLCASSLWSGGLEYFGPGTRLTVL.

The rearrangement uses TRBV2 and TRBJ1-1, with no clear D. This CDR3 is 14 amino acids long. V was cut by 5 bases and J by 3 bases, with 13 bases left in between. Per the germline V gene, CDR1 is SNHLY and CDR2 is FYNNEI. DNA for the CDR3: TGTGCCAGCAGTCCTGGGAGGAAAGACACTGAAGCTTTCTTT. This codes for CASSPGRKDTEAFF.

This chain uses TRBV29-1 with TRBJ1-5; D remains unclear. This CDR3 is built from 10 residues. Per germline, CDR1 SQVTM and CDR2 ANQGSEA. Trimming removed 4 bases from V and 7 bases from J, with 5 bases in between. CDR3 region: CSVVGQPQHF. The CDR3 region has the DNA TGCAGCGTTGTGGGCCAGCCCCAGCATTTT.

The J gene is TRBJ2-7, the V gene TRBV30, with a weak D call TRBD2 (7 bases). Germline lookup yields CDR1 GTSNPN and CDR2 SVGIG (reference sequence). The length of the CDR3 is 16 residues. Trimming pared 0 bases from V and 0 bases from J, leaving 15 bases between. CDR3 loop: CAWSVWGRGSSYEQYF. In DNA form, the CDR3 reads TGTGCCTGGAGTGTATGGGGGCGGGGGAGCTCCTACGAGCAGTACTTC.

The chain combines TRBV19 with TRBJ1-4; D perhaps matches TRBD1 (6 bases). Trimming shortened V by 5 bases and J by 7 bases, and 8 bases separated the two germline ends. Germline V CDR1 and CDR2: LNHDA, SQIVND (reference sequence). This CDR3 has 12 residues. The DNA for the CDR3 is TGTGCCAGTAGTGACAGGCCTGAAAAACTGTTTTTT. Protein product: CASSDRPEKLFF.

V gene TRBV9 combines with J gene TRBJ2-2; D is possibly TRBD1 (6 bases). This CDR3 comprises 14 residues. The V gene lost 4 bases and the J gene lost 7 bases, with 14 bases spanning the gap. Germline V gene sequence: CDR1 SGDLS, CDR2 YYNGEE. Here the CDR3 DNA reads TGTGCCAGCAGCACCCGACAGGCCGACGGGGAGCTGTTTTTT. Translated: CASSTRQADGELFF.

The gene calls are TRBV6-1 and TRBJ2-5; a possible D gene is TRBD2 (5 bases). The CDR3 contains 15 residues. The ends were cut back, 3 bases at V and 5 bases at J, with 16 bases in the middle. CDR1 MNHNS and CDR2 SASEGT come from the germline V gene. The CDR3 DNA is TGTGCCAGCAGTGATGGTATTGGGAGTGGGGAGACCCAGTACTTC. Amino acids: CASSDGIGSGETQYF.

For this clone: One end of the junction does not line up with germline, which may come from a read error. The V call is TRBV9, the J call TRBJ1-1; D is possibly TRBD1 (6 bases). This CDR3 has 14 amino acids. CDR1 is SGDLS, CDR2 YYNGEE, per germline. This chain's CDR3 is CASSVHSHLPGDAF. The CDR3 coding sequence is TGTGCCAGCAGCGTCCACTCTCACCTTCCAGGGGATGCGTTT.

This chain connects TRBV15 to TRBJ1-2, with 10 bases matching TRBD1. J lost 5 bases, V lost 4 bases, and 4 bases had no gene match. Germline CDR1 and CDR2: LNHNV and YYDKDF (reference sequence). The CDR3 has 14 amino acids. CDR3 region: CATSTGDRGYGYTF. CDR3 in DNA: TGTGCCACCAGCACTGGGGACAGGGGATATGGCTACACCTTC.